What follows are 21 T cell receptor beta chains derived from one specimen sequenced in a study of somatic mutations in cytotoxic T cells in rheumatoid arthritis. Using immunoSEQ multiplex PCR, the repertoire was profiled, and TCRdb retains in-frame clones only, with some absent. The data show 20,000 or so clones, about four fifths seen once. Sample: CD8+ T cells sorted from blood. These TCRs come from a woman in her fifties or sixties in good health.

The chain carries TRBV5-6 and TRBJ2-1; D not resolved. Germline loops: CDR1 SGHDT, CDR2 YYEEEE. V was cut by 2 bases and J by 5 bases, with 17 bases left in between. The length of the CDR3 is 16 residues. As DNA, the CDR3 is TGTGCCAGCAGCTTTTCCCTCCACAGTTCCAACAATGAGCAGTTCTTC. Translated, it gives CASSFSLHSSNNEQFF.

Only one count was recorded for this clone. CDR3 in DNA: TGTGCCAGGTCGAAGGGAATAGGAGGCGGCTACACCTTC. It specifies CARSKGIGGGYTF. The chain uses TRBV21-1 and TRBJ1-2. TRBV21-1 is deemed a pseudogene. The CDR3 is 13 amino acids.

The chain carries TRBV4-1 and TRBJ2-1; TRBD2 aligns across 10 bases. Germline V gene data show CDR1 as MGHRA and CDR2 as YSYEKL. This CDR3 spans 18 amino acids. V lost 3 bases to trimming and J lost 4 bases; unmatched junction nucleotides: 12. CDR3 nucleotide sequence: TGCGCCAGCAGCCACCCCCCCGTCTCTAGCGGGAGTTACAATGAGCAGTTCTTC. Amino acids: CASSHPPVSSGSYNEQFF.

This chain joins TRBV5-6 and TRBJ2-7; the match to TRBD1 covers 9 bases. The CDR3 runs to 15 residues. V was clipped by 4 bases and J by 5 bases; unmatched bases: 10. CDR1 and CDR2 (germline): SGHDT, YYEEEE. DNA for the CDR3: TGTGCCAGCAGCCCCGGGACAGGGAGGTCGGACGAGCAGTACTTC. Its protein is CASSPGTGRSDEQYF.

The chain employs TRBV2 and TRBJ2-7; D unresolved. Trimming took off 6 bases at V and 1 base at J, with 16 bases between the two ends. Looked up from germline, CDR1 is SNHLY and CDR2 is FYNNEI. The CDR3 is 15 amino acids. The CDR3 DNA is TGTGCCAGCAGCGTCCGACAAAGGGATTCCTACGAGCAGTACTTC. Residues: CASSVRQRDSYEQYF.

The CDR3 DNA reads as TGTGCCAGCAGCGTCGGGACTAGCGGACAAAACATTCAGTACTTC. This codes for CASSVGTSGQNIQYF. The chain uses TRBV9 and TRBJ2-4, with TRBD2 matching over 11 bases. CDR1 and CDR2 from the germline V gene are SGDLS and YYNGEE. The CDR3 has 15 amino acids. V shed 2 bases, J shed 5 bases, and the junction held 3 bases outside the gene matches.

The chain joins TRBV13 to TRBJ2-7; 7 bases match TRBD2. With V trimmed by 0 bases and J by 5 bases, 7 bases remained unmatched. CDR3 size: 15 residues. In germline, CDR1 is PRHDT, CDR2 FYEKMQ (reference sequence). The CDR3 sequence: CASSLGAGVADEQYF. CDR3 DNA sequence: TGTGCCAGCAGCTTAGGGGCGGGGGTGGCCGACGAGCAGTACTTC.

This clone was counted between two and nine times. V is TRBV28 and J is TRBJ2-1, with TRBD2 as a possible D gene (5 bases). Trimming took 4 bases from V and 0 from J, leaving 13 bases between them. The CDR3 covers 16 residues. Per germline, CDR1 MDHEN and CDR2 SYDVKM. CDR3 sequence reads: CASSSRETASYNEQFF. In DNA, the CDR3 is TGTGCCAGCAGTTCCCGGGAAACGGCCTCCTACAATGAGCAGTTCTTC.

This clone was recorded once. V and J are TRBV4-2 and TRBJ2-2; 8 bases line up with TRBD1. Trimming at V came to 0 bases and at J to 3 bases, leaving 15 bases not matched to a gene. This CDR3 comprises 20 residues. In germline, CDR1 is LGHNA, CDR2 YNFKEQ. CDR3 region: CASSQDPRDRTDWDTGELFF. In DNA form, the CDR3 reads TGTGCCAGCAGCCAAGATCCCCGGGACAGGACGGATTGGGACACCGGGGAGCTGTTTTTT.

CDR3 region: CASSVEGRAPYEQYF. In nucleotides, the CDR3 is TGTGCCAGCAGCGTAGAGGGAAGGGCTCCCTACGAGCAGTACTTC. The J gene is TRBJ2-7, the V gene TRBV9, with D hard to call. The CDR3 extends over 15 amino acids. Looked up from germline, CDR1 is SGDLS and CDR2 is YYNGEE. Between the trimmed V and J ends, which lost 0 bases and 2 bases, there was a span of 12 bases. The full variable domain, with the rest looked up from reference TRBV9 and TRBJ2-7, is DSGVTQTPKHLITATGQRVTLRCSPRSGDLSVYWYQQSLDQGLQFLIQYYNGEERAKGNILERFSAQQFPDLHSELNLSSLELGDSALYFCASSVEGRAPYEQYFGPGTRLTVT.

Turning to this clone: Distinct nucleotide sequences in the sample also encode this CDR3. This chain joins TRBV4-3 and TRBJ2-7, with unresolved D. The CDR3 is 14 residues long. The germline gives CDR1 LGHNA, CDR2 YSLEER. V lost 1 base, J lost 0 bases, and 7 bases lay in between. The CDR3 nucleotides read TGCGCCAGCAGCCAAGGAGCCAGCTCCTACGAGCAGTACTTC. It is translated as CASSQGASSYEQYF.

The chain carries TRBV19 and TRBJ2-5; possibly TRBD1 or TRBD2 for D (5 bases each). The CDR3 loop spans 13 amino acids. Trimming left V 3 bases short and J 5 bases short, with 10 bases between. The germline gives CDR1 LNHDA, CDR2 SQIVND (reference sequence). Here the CDR3 reads CASSILEGETQYF. The CDR3 DNA is TGTGCCAGTAGTATCCTAGAGGGGGAGACCCAGTACTTC.

This chain connects TRBV13 to TRBJ2-1; 10 positions match TRBD2. Germline CDR1 is PRHDT and CDR2 is FYEKMQ (reference sequence). CDR3 size: 16 residues. The V segment lost 1 base and the J segment 5 bases; nucleotides outside the gene matches: 5. The CDR3 DNA reads as TGTGCCAGCAGCTTAGCGGGGACTAGCGTAAACAATGAGCAGTTCTTC. Encoded protein: CASSLAGTSVNNEQFF.

CDR3 coding DNA: TGCGCCAGCAGCCAAGGGAGGGAATCCTACGAGCAGTACTTC. Its translation: CASSQGRESYEQYF. The V gene is TRBV4-1, the J gene TRBJ2-7; D perhaps matches TRBD2 (6 bases). From germline, CDR1 is MGHRA and CDR2 YSYEKL. The CDR3 has 14 amino acids. V lost 1 base to trimming and J lost 1 base, with 8 bases between them.

The rearrangement links TRBV18 to TRBJ2-1; D is perhaps TRBD2 (6 bases). This CDR3 contains 14 residues. Germline CDR1 reads KGHSH; CDR2 reads LQKENI. Trimming cost V 6 bases and J 8 bases, with 17 bases left between them. CDR3 sequence reads: CASSAGLVGDEQFF. For the CDR3, the DNA is TGTGCCAGCTCTGCGGGACTTGTTGGGGATGAGCAGTTCTTC.

The table lists this clone with a few counts. In DNA, the CDR3 is TGTGCCAGCAGTTCCAATTCCTACGAGCAGTACTTC. Its translation is CASSSNSYEQYF. The gene calls are TRBV27 and TRBJ2-7, with D unclear. The V gene lost 4 bases and the J gene lost 1 base, with 5 bases spanning the gap. Germline V gives CDR1 MNHEY, CDR2 SMNVEV (reference sequence). The CDR3 runs 12 residues.

The chain combines TRBV10-2 with TRBJ1-2; 11 positions agree with TRBD1. Germline V CDR1 and CDR2: WSHSY, SAAADI. The CDR3 runs to 14 residues. With 3 bases clipped from V and 6 bases from J, the junction kept 3 bases outside the gene matches. CDR3 in amino acids: CASSEGQGADGYTF. As DNA, the CDR3 is TGCGCCAGCAGTGAAGGACAGGGGGCGGATGGCTACACCTTC.

This chain joins TRBV9 and TRBJ2-1; 10 bases match TRBD2. CDR3 length equals 15 residues. CDR1 SGDLS and CDR2 YYNGEE come from the germline V gene. The J segment lost 9 bases and the V segment lost 3 bases, leaving 9 bases of the junction unmatched. CDR3 bases: TGTGCCAGCAGCGCTCAAAGCGGGGGGGTTGGTGAGCAGTTCTTC. Translation gives CASSAQSGGVGEQFF.

This sequence joins TRBV29-1 and TRBJ2-1; TRBD1 agrees at 9 bases. The CDR3 is made up of 13 amino acids. Losses at the gene ends were 5 bases for V and 6 bases for J; bases not matched to a gene: 5. In germline, CDR1 is SQVTM, CDR2 ANQGSEA. CDR3 in DNA: TGCAGCGTTCGGGACAGGGAATTCAATGAGCAGTTCTTC. It codes for CSVRDREFNEQFF.

The chain is built from TRBV9 and TRBJ1-2; D perhaps matches TRBD1 (6 bases). Germline V CDR1 and CDR2: SGDLS, YYNGEE. V was trimmed by 2 bases and J by 10 bases, leaving 15 bases between them. The CDR3 contains 13 residues. The CDR3 spells CASSVSQGSHYTF. CDR3 in DNA: TGTGCCAGCAGCGTGTCACAGGGAAGCCACTACACCTTC.

This sequence joins TRBV2 and TRBJ2-4; D unclear. Trimming removed 5 bases from V and 0 bases from J, with 2 bases in between. This CDR3 spans 12 amino acids. Germline V gives CDR1 SNHLY, CDR2 FYNNEI. As DNA, the CDR3 is TGTGCCAGCAGTACAGCCAAAAACATTCAGTACTTC. Its protein is CASSTAKNIQYF.